This T cell receptor beta chain was profiled in a study of T cell responses to AZD1222 COVID-19 vaccine. Findings and limits, study-wide: The study sampled repertoires only after the peak T cell response. Just a handful of people given AZD1222 tested seropositive at baseline. The donors showed a predominance of white British ancestry and of females, with possible underestimation of clonal diversity. Spike-wide coverage was observed for vaccine-associated CD4 TCRs, with dominant responses at 160-218 and 743-854.

TCRdb keeps only in-frame clones here, not all; method: immunoSEQ multiplex PCR. The repertoire holds some 62,000 clones, with 76% as singletons. This clone occurred once. No antigen is known for it. The CDR3 is 13 residues long. CDR1 and CDR2 from the germline V gene are LNHDA and SQIVND (reference sequence). Between the trimmed V and J ends, which lost 0 bases and 6 bases, there was a span of 7 bases. This clonotype was sampled from an adult in good health. The sequencing here drew on peripheral blood, taken on day 0 of AZD1222 vaccination. V and J are TRBV19 and TRBJ2-3; D gene uncertain. CDR3 DNA: TGTGCCAGTAGTATAGATCCCGGGGATACGCAGTATTTT. Encoded protein: CASSIDPGDTQYF. The variable domain in full, completed from reference TRBV19 and TRBJ2-3, reads DGGITQSPKYLFRKEGQNVTLSCEQNLNHDAMYWYRQDPGQGLRLIYYSQIVNDFQKGDIAEGYSVSREKKESFPLTVTSAQKNPTAFYLCASSIDPGDTQYFGPGTRLTVL.